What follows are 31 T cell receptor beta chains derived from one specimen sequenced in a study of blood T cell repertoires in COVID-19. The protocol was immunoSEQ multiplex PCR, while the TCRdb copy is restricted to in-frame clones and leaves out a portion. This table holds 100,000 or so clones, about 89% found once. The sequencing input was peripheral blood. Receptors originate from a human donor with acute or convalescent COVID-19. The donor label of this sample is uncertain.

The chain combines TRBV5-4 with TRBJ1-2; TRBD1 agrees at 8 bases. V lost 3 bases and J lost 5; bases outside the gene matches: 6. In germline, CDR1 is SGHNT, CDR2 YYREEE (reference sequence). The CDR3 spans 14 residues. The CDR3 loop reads CASSSTGQAYGYTF. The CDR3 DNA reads TGTGCCAGCAGCTCCACGGGACAGGCTTATGGCTACACCTTC. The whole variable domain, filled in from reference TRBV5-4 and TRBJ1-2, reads ETGVTQSPTHLIKTRGQQVTLRCSSQSGHNTVSWYQQALGQGPQFIFQYYREEENGRGNFPPRFSGLQFPNYSSELNVNALELDDSALYLCASSSTGQAYGYTFGSGTRLTVV.

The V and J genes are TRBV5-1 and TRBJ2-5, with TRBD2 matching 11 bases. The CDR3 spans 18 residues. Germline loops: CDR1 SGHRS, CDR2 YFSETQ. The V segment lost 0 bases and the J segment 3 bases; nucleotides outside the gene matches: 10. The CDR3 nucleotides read TGCGCCAGCAGCTTGGGATTCCGGACTAGCGGGCCAAAAGAGACCCAGTACTTC. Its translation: CASSLGFRTSGPKETQYF.

The CDR3 loop is CASSEYGRGQETQYF. DNA of the CDR3: TGCGCCAGCAGTGAGTATGGCAGGGGGCAAGAGACCCAGTACTTC. The V gene is TRBV10-2, the J gene TRBJ2-5; 7 nucleotides align to TRBD1. This CDR3 comprises 15 residues. Looked up from germline, CDR1 is WSHSY and CDR2 is SAAADI. V lost 1 base, J lost 2 bases, and 4 bases stayed unmatched.

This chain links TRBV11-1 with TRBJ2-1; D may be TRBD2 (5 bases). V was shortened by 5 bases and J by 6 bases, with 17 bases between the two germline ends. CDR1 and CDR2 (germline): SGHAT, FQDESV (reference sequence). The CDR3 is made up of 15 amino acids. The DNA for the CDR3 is TGTGCCAGCAGCGCTAACCCGGGGTTTTTCAATGAGCAGTTCTTC. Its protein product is CASSANPGFFNEQFF.

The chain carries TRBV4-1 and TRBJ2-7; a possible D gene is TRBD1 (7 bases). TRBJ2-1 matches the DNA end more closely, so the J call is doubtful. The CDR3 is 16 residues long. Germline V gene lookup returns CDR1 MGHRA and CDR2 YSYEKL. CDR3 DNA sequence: TGCGCCAGCAGCCAAGAGCCTAGCGAGGGGGCCTACGAGCAGTTCTTC. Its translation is CASSQEPSEGAYEQFF.

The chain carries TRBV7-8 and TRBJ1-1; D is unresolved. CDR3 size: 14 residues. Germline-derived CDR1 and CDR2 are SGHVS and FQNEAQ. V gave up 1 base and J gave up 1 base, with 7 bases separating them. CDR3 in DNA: TGTGCCAGCAGCTTAGTTCGGGGGAACACTGAAGCTTTCTTT. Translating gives CASSLVRGNTEAFF.

CDR3 sequence (DNA): TGTGCCAGCAGCACAAGGGGTTCACCCCTCCACTTT. Its translation: CASSTRGSPLHF. This chain joins TRBV14 and TRBJ1-6; D perhaps matches TRBD1 (5 bases). The CDR3 has 12 residues. With 5 bases removed from V and 9 bases from J, the gap between germline ends came to 8 bases. Germline CDR1 and CDR2: SGHDN and FVKESK.

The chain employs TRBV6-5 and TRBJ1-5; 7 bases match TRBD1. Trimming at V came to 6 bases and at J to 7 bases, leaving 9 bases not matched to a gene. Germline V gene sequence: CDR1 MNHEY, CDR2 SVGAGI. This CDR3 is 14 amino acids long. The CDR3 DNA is TGTGCCAGCAGCCGATACCAGGGGGGCCAGCCCCAGCATTTT. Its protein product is CASSRYQGGQPQHF.

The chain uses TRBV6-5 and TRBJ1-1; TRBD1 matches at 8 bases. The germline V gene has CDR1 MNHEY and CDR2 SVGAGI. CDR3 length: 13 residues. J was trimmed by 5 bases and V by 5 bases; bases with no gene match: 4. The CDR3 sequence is CASSITGGTEAFF. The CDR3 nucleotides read TGTGCCAGCAGTATAACAGGGGGGACTGAAGCTTTCTTT.

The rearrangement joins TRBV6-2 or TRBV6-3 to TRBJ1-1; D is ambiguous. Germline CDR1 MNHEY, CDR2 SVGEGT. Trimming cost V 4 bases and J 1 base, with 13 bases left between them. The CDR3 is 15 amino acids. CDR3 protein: CASSLDRGQNTEAFF. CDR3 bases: TGTGCCAGCAGTTTAGACCGAGGGCAGAACACTGAAGCTTTCTTT.

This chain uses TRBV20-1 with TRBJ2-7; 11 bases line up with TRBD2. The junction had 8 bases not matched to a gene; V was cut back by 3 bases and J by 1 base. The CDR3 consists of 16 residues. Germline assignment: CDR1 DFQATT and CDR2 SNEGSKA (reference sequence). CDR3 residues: CSASASGTSGSYEQYF. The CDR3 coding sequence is TGCAGTGCTAGTGCCTCCGGGACTAGCGGATCCTACGAGCAGTACTTC.

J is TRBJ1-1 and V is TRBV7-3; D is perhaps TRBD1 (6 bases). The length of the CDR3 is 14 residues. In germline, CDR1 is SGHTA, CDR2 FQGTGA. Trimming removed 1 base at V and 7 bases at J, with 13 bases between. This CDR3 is CASSLIAGAGEAFF. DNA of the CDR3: TGTGCCAGCAGCTTAATCGCGGGGGCTGGTGAAGCTTTCTTT. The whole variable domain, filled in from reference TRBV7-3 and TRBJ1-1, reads GAGVSQTPSNKVTEKGKYVELRCDPISGHTALYWYRQSLGQGPEFLIYFQGTGAADDSGLPNDRFFAVRPEGSVSTLKIQRTERGDSAVYLCASSLIAGAGEAFFGQGTRLTVV.

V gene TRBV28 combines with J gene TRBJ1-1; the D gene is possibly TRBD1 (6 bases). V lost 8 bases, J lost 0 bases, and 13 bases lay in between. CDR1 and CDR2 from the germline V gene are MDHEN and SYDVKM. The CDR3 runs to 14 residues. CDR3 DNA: TGTGCCAGCGTGGCAGGGGATATGAACACTGAAGCTTTCTTT. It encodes CASVAGDMNTEAFF.

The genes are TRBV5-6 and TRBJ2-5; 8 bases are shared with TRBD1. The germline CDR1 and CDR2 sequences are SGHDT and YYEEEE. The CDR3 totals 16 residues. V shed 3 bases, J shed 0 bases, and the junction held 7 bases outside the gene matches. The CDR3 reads CASSWGTGWYQETQYF. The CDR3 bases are TGTGCCAGCAGCTGGGGGACAGGATGGTACCAAGAGACCCAGTACTTC.

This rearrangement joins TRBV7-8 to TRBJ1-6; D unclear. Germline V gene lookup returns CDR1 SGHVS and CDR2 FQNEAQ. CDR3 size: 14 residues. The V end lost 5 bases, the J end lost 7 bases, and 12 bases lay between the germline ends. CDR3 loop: CASSPRTVNSPLHF. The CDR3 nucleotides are TGTGCCAGCAGCCCTCGCACGGTCAATTCACCCCTCCACTTT. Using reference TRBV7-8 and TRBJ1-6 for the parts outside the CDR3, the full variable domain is GAGVSQSPRYKVAKRGQDVALRCDPISGHVSLFWYQQALGQGPEFLTYFQNEAQLDKSGLPSDRFFAERPEGSVSTLKIQRTQQEDSAVYLCASSPRTVNSPLHFGNGTRLTVT.

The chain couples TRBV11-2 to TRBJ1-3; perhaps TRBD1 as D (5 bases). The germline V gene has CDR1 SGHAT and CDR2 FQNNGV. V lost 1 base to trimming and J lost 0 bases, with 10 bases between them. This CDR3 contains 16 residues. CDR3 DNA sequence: TGTGCCAGCAGCTTAGTCAGGGCGATCTCTGGAAACACCATATATTTT. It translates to CASSLVRAISGNTIYF. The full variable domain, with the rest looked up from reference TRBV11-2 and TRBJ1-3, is EAGVAQSPRYKIIEKRQSVAFWCNPISGHATLYWYQQILGQGPKLLIQFQNNGVVDDSQLPKDRFSAERLKGVDSTLKIQPAKLEDSAVYLCASSLVRAISGNTIYFGEGSWLTVV.

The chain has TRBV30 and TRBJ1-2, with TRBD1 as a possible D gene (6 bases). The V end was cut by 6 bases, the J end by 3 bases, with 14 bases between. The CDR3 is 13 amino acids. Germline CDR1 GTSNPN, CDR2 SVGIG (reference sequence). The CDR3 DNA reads TGTGCCTGCAGGACAGTCTTTGACTATGGCTACACCTTC. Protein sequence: CACRTVFDYGYTF.

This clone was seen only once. In DNA, the CDR3 is TGTGCCAGCAAGCCGAGGCTCACTGAAGCTTTCTTT. Amino acid sequence: CASKPRLTEAFF. This chain joins TRBV28 and TRBJ1-1; D not resolved. This CDR3 has 12 amino acids. The V gene lost 7 bases and the J gene lost 4 bases, with 10 bases spanning the gap. Germline CDR1 is MDHEN and CDR2 is SYDVKM.

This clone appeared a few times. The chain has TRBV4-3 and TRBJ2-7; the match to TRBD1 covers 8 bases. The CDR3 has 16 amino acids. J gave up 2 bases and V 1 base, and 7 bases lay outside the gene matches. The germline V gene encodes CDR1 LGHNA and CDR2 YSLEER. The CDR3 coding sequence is TGCGCCAGCAGCCAAGCTCCGACAGGGGATACCTACGAGCAGTACTTC. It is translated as CASSQAPTGDTYEQYF.

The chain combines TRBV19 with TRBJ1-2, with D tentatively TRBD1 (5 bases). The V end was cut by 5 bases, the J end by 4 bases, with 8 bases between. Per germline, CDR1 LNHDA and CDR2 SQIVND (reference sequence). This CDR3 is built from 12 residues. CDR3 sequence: CASSPGPYGYTF. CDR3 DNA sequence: TGTGCCAGTAGTCCAGGGCCCTATGGCTACACCTTC.

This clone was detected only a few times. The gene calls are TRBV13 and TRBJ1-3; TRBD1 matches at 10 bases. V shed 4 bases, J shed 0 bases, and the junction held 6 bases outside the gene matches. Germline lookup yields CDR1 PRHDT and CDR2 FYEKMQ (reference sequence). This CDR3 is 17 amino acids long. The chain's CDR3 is CASSSPRDRGSGNTIYF. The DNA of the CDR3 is TGTGCCAGCAGCTCGCCCCGGGACAGGGGCTCTGGAAACACCATATATTTT.

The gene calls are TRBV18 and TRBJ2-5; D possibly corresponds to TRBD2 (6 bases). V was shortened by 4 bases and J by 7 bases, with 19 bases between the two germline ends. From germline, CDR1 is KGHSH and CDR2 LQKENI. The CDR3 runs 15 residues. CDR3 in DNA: TGTGCCAGCTCACGAGGGACGGGGGTCCCAAGGACCCAGTACTTC. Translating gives CASSRGTGVPRTQYF.

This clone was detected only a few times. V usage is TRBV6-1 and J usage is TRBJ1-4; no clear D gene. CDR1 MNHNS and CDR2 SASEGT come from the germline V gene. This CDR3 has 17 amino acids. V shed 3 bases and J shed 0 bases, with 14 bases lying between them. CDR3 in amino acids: CASSERALPTTNEKLFF. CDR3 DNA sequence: TGTGCCAGCAGTGAGAGGGCACTACCCACAACTAATGAAAAACTGTTTTTT.

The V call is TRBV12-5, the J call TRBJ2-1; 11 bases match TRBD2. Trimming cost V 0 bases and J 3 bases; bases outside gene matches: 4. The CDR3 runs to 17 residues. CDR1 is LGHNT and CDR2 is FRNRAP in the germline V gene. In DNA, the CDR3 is TGTGCTAGTGGTTTGGTAATAGCGGGAGGGCGCTACAATGAGCAGTTCTTC. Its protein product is CASGLVIAGGRYNEQFF.

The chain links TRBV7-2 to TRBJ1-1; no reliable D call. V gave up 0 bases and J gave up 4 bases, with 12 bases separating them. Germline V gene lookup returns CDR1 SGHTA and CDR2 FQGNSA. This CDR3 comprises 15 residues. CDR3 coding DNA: TGTGCCAGCAGCTTAGCTGCCTTTACCGGCACTGAAGCTTTCTTT. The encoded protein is CASSLAAFTGTEAFF.

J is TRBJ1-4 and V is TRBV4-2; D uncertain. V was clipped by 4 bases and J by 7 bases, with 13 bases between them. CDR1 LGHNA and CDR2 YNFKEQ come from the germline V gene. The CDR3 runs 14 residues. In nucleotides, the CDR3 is TGTGCCAGCAGCCCCCGAGGCAACCTTGAAAAACTGTTTTTT. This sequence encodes CASSPRGNLEKLFF.

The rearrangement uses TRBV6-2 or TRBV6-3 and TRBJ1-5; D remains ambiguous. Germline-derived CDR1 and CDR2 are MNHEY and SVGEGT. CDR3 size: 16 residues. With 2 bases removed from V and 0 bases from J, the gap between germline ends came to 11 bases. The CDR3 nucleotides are TGTGCCAGCAGTTACGTTTGGGCACATAGCAATCAGCCCCAGCATTTT. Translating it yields CASSYVWAHSNQPQHF.

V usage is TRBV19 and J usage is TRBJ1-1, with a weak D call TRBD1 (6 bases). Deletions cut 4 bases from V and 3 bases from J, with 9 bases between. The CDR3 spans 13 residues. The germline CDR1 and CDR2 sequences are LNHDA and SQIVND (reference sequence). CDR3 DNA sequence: TGTGCCAGTAGTACCCAGGGGTACACTGAAGCTTTCTTT. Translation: CASSTQGYTEAFF.

The CDR3 loop is CASSQLQGIVETQYF. The DNA for the CDR3 is TGTGCCAGCAGCCAACTACAGGGGATTGTAGAGACCCAGTACTTC. J is TRBJ2-5 and V is TRBV7-9; the match to TRBD1 covers 7 bases. Germline CDR1 is SEHNR and CDR2 is FQNEAQ (reference sequence). The length of the CDR3 is 15 residues. Unmatched junction bases numbered 10, after V lost 5 bases and J lost 4 bases.

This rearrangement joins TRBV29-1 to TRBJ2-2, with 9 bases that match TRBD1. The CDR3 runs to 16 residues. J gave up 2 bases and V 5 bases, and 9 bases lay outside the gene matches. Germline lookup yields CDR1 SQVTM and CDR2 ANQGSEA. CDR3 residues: CSVSPDRGINTGELFF. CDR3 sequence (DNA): TGCAGCGTTTCGCCGGACAGGGGAATTAACACCGGGGAGCTGTTTTTT.

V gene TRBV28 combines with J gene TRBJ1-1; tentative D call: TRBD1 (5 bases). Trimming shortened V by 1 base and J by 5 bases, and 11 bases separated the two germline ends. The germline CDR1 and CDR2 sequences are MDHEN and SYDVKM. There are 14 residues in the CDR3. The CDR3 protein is CASSLSFGGTEAFF. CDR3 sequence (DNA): TGTGCCAGCAGTTTATCTTTCGGGGGAACTGAAGCTTTCTTT.